This TCR beta chain was recovered during a study of cytomegalovirus exposure and HLA in healthy donors. Across the whole study: It was reported in a later analysis that the 120 validation repertoires used the same platform as the approximately 600 first-cohort repertoires.

For this clone: The antigen remains undetermined.

Separate from the approximately 650-subject first cohort, the roughly 110-subject validation cohort was the one that the donors belonged to. Assay used: immunoSEQ multiplex PCR; TCRdb lists only in-frame clones, some missing. The repertoire holds tens of thousands of clones, with approximately 81% as singletons. Study-wide results and caveats: Researchers reported that a few CMV-associated chains were confirmed in vitro as CMV antigen-specific. Cytomegalovirus association was listed for about 150 TCR beta chains.

Germline V CDR1 and CDR2: SGHTA, FQGNSA. This CDR3 has 14 amino acids. V lost 7 bases, J lost 8 bases, and 9 bases stayed unmatched. This chain joins TRBV7-2 and TRBJ2-2; 8 nucleotides match TRBD2. The sequencing input was PBMCs. This receptor was identified in a woman under 30 in good health and CMV-seropositive. The CDR3 region has the DNA TGTGCCAGCATCCTACGGGGGGGCAGGGGGGAGCTGTTTTTT. This codes for CASILRGGRGELFF.